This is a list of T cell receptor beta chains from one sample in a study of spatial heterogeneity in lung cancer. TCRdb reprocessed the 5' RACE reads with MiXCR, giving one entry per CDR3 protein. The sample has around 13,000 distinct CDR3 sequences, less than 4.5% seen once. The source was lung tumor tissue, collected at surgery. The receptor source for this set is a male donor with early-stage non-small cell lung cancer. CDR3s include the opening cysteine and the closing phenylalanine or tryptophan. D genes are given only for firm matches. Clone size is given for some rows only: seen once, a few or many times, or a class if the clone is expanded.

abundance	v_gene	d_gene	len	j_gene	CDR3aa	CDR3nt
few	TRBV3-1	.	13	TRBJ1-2	CASSQGRFYGYTF	TGTGCCAGCAGCCAAGGACGATTTTATGGCTACACCTTC
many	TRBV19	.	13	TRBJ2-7	CASSKGGALEQYF	TGTGCCAGTAGTAAGGGTGGAGCTCTCGAGCAGTACTTC
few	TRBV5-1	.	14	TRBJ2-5	CASSYRPSGETQYF	TGCGCCAGCAGCTACAGGCCGTCGGGGGAGACCCAGTACTTC
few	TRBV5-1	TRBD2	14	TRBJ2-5	CASSSLGGTETQYF	TGCGCCAGCAGCTCGCTGGGGGGGACTGAGACCCAGTACTTC
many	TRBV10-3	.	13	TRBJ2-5	CAISSGVPETQYF	TGTGCCATCAGTTCGGGAGTTCCGGAGACCCAGTACTTC
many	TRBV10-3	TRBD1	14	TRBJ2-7	CAISGQDRTTGQYF	TGTGCCATCAGTGGACAGGACAGGACGACGGGGCAGTACTTC
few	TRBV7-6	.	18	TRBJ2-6	CASSPGPGTSTGANVLTF	TGTGCCAGCAGCCCCGGACCCGGGACTTCGACCGGGGCCAACGTCCTGACTTTC
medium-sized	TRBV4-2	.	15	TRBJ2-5	CASSLGGTEGQTQYF	TGTGCCAGCAGCCTAGGGGGAACGGAGGGTCAGACCCAGTACTTC
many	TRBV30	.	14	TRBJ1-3	CAWRKVGAKNTIYF	TGTGCCTGGAGGAAAGTGGGGGCGAAAAACACCATATATTTT
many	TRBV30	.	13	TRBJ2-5	CAWSQLVGETQYF	TGTGCCTGGAGCCAACTAGTCGGAGAGACCCAGTACTTC
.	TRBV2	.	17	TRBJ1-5	CASSTSQGISSNQPQHF	TGTGCCAGCAGTACGAGTCAGGGGATATCAAGCAATCAGCCCCAGCATTTT
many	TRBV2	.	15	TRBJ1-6	CASSEWGRQNSPLHF	TGTGCCAGCAGTGAGTGGGGGCGACAGAATTCACCCCTCCACTTT
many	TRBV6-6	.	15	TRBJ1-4	CASSYSQGKNEKLFF	TGTGCCAGCAGTTACTCGCAGGGAAAAAATGAAAAACTGTTTTTT
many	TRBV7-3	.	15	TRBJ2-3	CASSLEGTEGDTQYF	TGTGCCAGCAGCTTAGAGGGAACGGAGGGAGATACGCAGTATTTT
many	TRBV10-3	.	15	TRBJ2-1	CAISAGSLLDNEQFF	TGTGCCATCAGTGCCGGAAGCCTGCTGGACAATGAGCAGTTCTTC
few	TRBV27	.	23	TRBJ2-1	CASSLLVDMVGQGLKSSYNEQFF	TGTGCCAGCAGTTTATTGGTAGATATGGTGGGACAAGGGCTTAAGAGTTCCTACAATGAGCAGTTCTTC
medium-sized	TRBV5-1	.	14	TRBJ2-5	CASSWNAGQETQYF	TGCGCCAGCAGCTGGAACGCCGGGCAAGAGACCCAGTACTTC
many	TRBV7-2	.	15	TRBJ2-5	CASSLVVAAQETQYF	TGTGCCAGCAGCTTAGTCGTAGCGGCCCAAGAGACCCAGTACTTC
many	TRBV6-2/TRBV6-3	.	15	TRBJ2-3	CASSYGGQRADTQYF	TGTGCCAGCAGTTACGGTGGCCAACGGGCGGATACGCAGTATTTT
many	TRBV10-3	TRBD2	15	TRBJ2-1	CAISEGAGGYNEQFF	TGTGCCATCAGTGAAGGAGCGGGGGGTTACAATGAGCAGTTCTTC
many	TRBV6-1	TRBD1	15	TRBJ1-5	CASSEQGSGNQPQHF	TGTGCCAGCAGCGAACAGGGGAGCGGCAATCAGCCCCAGCATTTT
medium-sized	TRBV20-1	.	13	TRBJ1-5	CSAWGDSNQPQHF	TGCAGTGCCTGGGGGGATAGCAATCAGCCCCAGCATTTT
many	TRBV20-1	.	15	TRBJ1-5	CSARRNFDSNQPQHF	TGCAGTGCCCGCCGAAACTTCGATAGCAATCAGCCCCAGCATTTT
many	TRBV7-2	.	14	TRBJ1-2	CASSLPPASYGYTF	TGTGCCAGCAGCTTACCTCCTGCTTCCTATGGCTACACCTTC
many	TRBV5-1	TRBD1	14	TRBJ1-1	CASAFEGANTEAFF	TGCGCCAGCGCTTTCGAGGGGGCAAACACTGAAGCTTTCTTT
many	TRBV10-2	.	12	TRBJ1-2	CASSELDVGYTF	TGCGCCAGCAGTGAACTGGACGTAGGCTACACCTTC
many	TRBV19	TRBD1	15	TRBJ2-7	CASRRAVQGTYEQYF	TGTGCCAGTAGGCGCGCCGTACAGGGGACCTACGAGCAGTACTTC
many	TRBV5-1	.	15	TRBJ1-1	CASSLARTDRTEAFF	TGCGCCAGCAGCTTGGCCCGGACAGATAGGACTGAAGCTTTCTTT
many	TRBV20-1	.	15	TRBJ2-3	CSAVPPGNAADTQYF	TGCAGTGCTGTCCCCCCGGGGAACGCGGCAGATACGCAGTATTTT
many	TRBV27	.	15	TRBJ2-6	CASSSRLSGANVLTF	TGTGCCAGCAGTTCAAGGCTTTCTGGGGCCAACGTCCTGACTTTC
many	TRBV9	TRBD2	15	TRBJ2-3	CASSVRRGGADTQYF	TGTGCCAGCAGCGTAAGGCGGGGGGGAGCAGATACGCAGTATTTT
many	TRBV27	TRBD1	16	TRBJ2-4	CASSTSGGTAKNIQYF	TGTGCCAGCAGTACTTCAGGGGGAACAGCCAAAAACATTCAGTACTTC
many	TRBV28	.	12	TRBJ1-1	CASSPRGGEAFF	TGTGCCAGCAGTCCCAGGGGAGGTGAAGCTTTCTTT
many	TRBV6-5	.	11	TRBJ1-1	CASTFGTEAFF	TGTGCCAGCACCTTCGGGACTGAAGCTTTCTTT
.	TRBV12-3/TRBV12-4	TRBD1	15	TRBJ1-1	CASSLEGALATEAFF	TGTGCCAGCAGTTTAGAGGGGGCGCTCGCCACTGAAGCTTTCTTT